Sequencing of this T cell receptor beta chain was carried out in a study of shared clonotypes between healthy human individuals. Overall study: Each donor's CD8 memory used one plate, CD8 naive two, each CD4 subset three. Study results and caveats: Some clonotypes were shared by all four sorted-subset donors, while others were not shared. The non-shared ones had lower generation probabilities than the shared ones. Naive subsets usually exceeded memory subsets in estimated richness.

Naive CD8 cells comprised CD45RO-negative, CCR7-positively selected cells, excluding terminally differentiated effector memory CD45RA+ cells. Sequencing was performed with immunoSEQ multiplex PCR; in TCRdb, only in-frame clones are kept and a portion is missing. The sample gives about 750,000 clones, 92% of which show up once; 24% is in the top ten. This clone came up once. The antigen is undetermined. The sequenced material came from naive CD8+ T cells sorted from blood. This sequence originates from a young man in good health.

DNA for the CDR3: TGTGCCAGCAGTTACTCCGGGGGGCTCGAGCAGTACTTC. It translates to CASSYSGGLEQYF. The chain employs TRBV6-5 and TRBJ2-7; possible D gene TRBD2, 7 bases. The CDR3 is made up of 13 amino acids. V was cut by 0 bases and J by 6 bases, with 9 bases left in between. Germline V gene lookup returns CDR1 MNHEY and CDR2 SVGAGI.